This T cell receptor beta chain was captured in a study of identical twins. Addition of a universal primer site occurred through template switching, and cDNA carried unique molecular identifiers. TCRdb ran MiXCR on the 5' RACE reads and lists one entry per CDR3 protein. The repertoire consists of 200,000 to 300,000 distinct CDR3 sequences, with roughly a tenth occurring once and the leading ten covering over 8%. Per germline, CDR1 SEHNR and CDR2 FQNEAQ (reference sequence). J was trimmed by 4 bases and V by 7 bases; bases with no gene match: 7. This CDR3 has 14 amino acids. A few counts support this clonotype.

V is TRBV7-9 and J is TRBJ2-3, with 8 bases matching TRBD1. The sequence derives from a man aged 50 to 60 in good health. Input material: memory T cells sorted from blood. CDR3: CASTTTGAPDTQYF. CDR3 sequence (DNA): TGTGCCAGCACCACGACAGGGGCCCCAGATACGCAGTATTTT. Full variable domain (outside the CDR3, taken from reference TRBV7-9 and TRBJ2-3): DTGVSQNPRHKITKRGQNVTFRCDPISEHNRLYWYRQTLGQGPEFLTYFQNEAQLEKSRLLSDRFSAERPKGSFSTLEIQRTEQGDSAMYLCASTTTGAPDTQYFGPGTRLTVL.